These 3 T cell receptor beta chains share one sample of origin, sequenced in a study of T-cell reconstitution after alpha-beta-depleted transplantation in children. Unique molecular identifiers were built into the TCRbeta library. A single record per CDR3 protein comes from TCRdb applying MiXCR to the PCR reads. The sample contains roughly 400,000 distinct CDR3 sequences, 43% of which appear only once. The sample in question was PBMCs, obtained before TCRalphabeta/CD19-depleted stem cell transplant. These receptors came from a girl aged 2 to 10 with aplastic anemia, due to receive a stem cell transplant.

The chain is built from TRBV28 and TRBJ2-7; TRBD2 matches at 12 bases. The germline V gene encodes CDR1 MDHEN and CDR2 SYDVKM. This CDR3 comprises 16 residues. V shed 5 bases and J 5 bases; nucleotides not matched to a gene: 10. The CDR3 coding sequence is TGTGCCAGCAGTACCGAACCTAGCGGGAGGGGGGACGAGCAGTACTTC. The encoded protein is CASSTEPSGRGDEQYF.

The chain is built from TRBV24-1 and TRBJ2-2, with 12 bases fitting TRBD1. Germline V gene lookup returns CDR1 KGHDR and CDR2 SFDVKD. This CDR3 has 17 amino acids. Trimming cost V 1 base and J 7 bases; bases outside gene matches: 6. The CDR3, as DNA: TGTGCCACCAGTGATTTCAGGGACAGGGGGCAAGACGGGGAGCTGTTTTTT. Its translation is CATSDFRDRGQDGELFF.

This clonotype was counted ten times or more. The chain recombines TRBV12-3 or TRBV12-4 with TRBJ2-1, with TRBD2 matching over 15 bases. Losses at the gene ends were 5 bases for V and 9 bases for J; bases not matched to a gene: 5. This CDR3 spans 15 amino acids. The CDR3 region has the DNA TGTGCCAGCAGTCCCGGACTAGCGGGAGGGGGTGAGCAGTTCTTC. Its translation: CASSPGLAGGGEQFF.